Below, one TCR beta chain is given with its context. Antigen unknown. The sample originates from a study of PD-1 blockade in classical Hodgkin lymphoma. Method: immunoSEQ multiplex PCR; TCRdb's copy keeps in-frame clones and lacks some. The table lists about 3,500 clones, more than 80% of them singletons. General study points: Only CD4+ TCR diversity, not CD8+, had risen significantly by C4D1. Prior to therapy, complete responders displayed diversity much like that of newly diagnosed patients. Healthy donors reportedly exceeded newly diagnosed patients in baseline TCR diversity.

This CDR3 has 16 residues. Germline CDR1 SEHNR, CDR2 FQNEAQ (reference sequence). Trimming cost V 7 bases and J 4 bases; bases outside gene matches: 8. The sample's time point: cycle 4 day 1 (C4D1), after 6 weeks of nivolumab. Brentuximab vedotin exposure varied among the patients, all of whom had relapsed after autologous stem cell transplantation. After thawing, PBMCs were subjected to magnetic negative selection to isolate CD8+ T cells. Patients reached a best response of complete response, partial response or progressive disease. Sequencing was performed on CD8+ T cells from blood, taken before the fourth cycle of nivolumab. This clonotype was obtained from a human donor with classical Hodgkin lymphoma. V is TRBV7-9 and J is TRBJ2-6, with TRBD1 matching 9 bases. The CDR3 region is CASKTTGGNGANVLTF. Written as DNA, the CDR3 is TGTGCCAGCAAAACGACAGGGGGGAACGGGGCCAACGTCCTGACTTTC.